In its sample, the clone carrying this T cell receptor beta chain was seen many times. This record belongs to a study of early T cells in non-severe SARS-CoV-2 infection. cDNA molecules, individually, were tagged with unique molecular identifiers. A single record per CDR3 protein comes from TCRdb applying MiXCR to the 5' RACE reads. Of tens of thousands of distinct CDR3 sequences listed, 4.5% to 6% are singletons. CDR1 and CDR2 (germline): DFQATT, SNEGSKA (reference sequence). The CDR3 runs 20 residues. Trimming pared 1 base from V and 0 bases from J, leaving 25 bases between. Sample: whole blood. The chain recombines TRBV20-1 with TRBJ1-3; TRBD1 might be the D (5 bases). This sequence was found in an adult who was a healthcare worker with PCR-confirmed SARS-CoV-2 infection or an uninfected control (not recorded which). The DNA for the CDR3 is TGCAGTGCTAGAGCATCTGGCGGGGGTTTCCGGCTTAGCTCTGGAAACACCATATATTTT. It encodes CSARASGGGFRLSSGNTIYF.